This paragraph covers one TCR beta chain sequence. The data belong to a study of blood T cell repertoires in COVID-19. CDR3 length equals 19 residues. The germline V gene has CDR1 SNHLY and CDR2 FYNNEI. Trimming removed 6 bases from V and 5 bases from J; junction bases left unmatched: 18. As processed by the authors: Quantification of nucleated cells was approximated via reference gene primer amplification. Only in-frame clones appear in the TCRdb table, and some are missing; sequencing was by immunoSEQ multiplex PCR. V and J calls and clone size are given by that table; D and trimming were obtained from the DNA. This sample has roughly 49,000 clones, with 83% found just once.

What was sequenced was peripheral blood. The TCR originated in a man between 40 and 49 years old with acute or convalescent COVID-19. This sequence joins TRBV2 and TRBJ2-3; 12 bases align to TRBD2. The CDR3 DNA sequence: TGTGCCAGCAGCTTCAACCCGACTAGCGGGGGCGTCGGTGTAGATACGCAGTATTTT. This gives the protein CASSFNPTSGGVGVDTQYF.